This TCR beta chain was observed in a study of T cells in Graves' hyperthyroidism and ophthalmopathy. The CDR3 covers 16 residues. Germline-derived CDR1 and CDR2 are SGHTA and FQGTGA. Trimming took 1 base from V and 2 from J, leaving 13 bases between them. This clonotype has a count of ten or more. The TCR beta CDR3 regions underwent amplification using RNA transcripts as the source. TCR CDR3 regions were first amplified by RT-PCR with HTBI primers. Each CDR3 protein gets one entry after TCRdb re-called the multiplex PCR reads with MiXCR. The repertoire holds roughly 100,000 distinct CDR3 sequences, with under 65% as singletons. From under 12 ml of fresh peripheral blood, PBMCs were isolated.

The sample was blood. This sequence originates from a woman aged 40 to 50 with Graves' hyperthyroidism. The rearrangement joins TRBV7-3 to TRBJ2-3; the D gene is possibly TRBD2 (6 bases). Written as DNA, the CDR3 is TGTGCCAGCAGCTTAAACACGGGAGCCACCACAGATACGCAGTATTTT. Its translation is CASSLNTGATTDTQYF.